Listed below are T cell receptor beta chains from one sample, sequenced in a study of early T cells in non-severe SARS-CoV-2 infection. Each CDR3 protein is one row after TCRdb ran MiXCR on the 5' RACE reads. Of more than 45,000 distinct CDR3 sequences in the sample, roughly 8.4% were seen once. The sample taken for sequencing was whole blood. The receptors stem from an adult who was a healthcare worker with PCR-confirmed SARS-CoV-2 infection or an uninfected control (not recorded which). Both conserved end residues are part of each CDR3. D genes are given only for firm matches. Where a row states a size, it is once, few, many or the class of an expanded clone; other rows omit it.

V gene	D gene	J gene	clone size	CDR3 DNA	CDR3 protein
TRBV7-3	NA	TRBJ1-2	many	TGTGCCAGCAGCTTAACAGGGCAGACAGCTAACTATGGCTACACCTTC	CASSLTGQTANYGYTF
TRBV12-3/TRBV12-4	TRBD1	TRBJ1-1	many	TGTGCCAGCAGTCTTGGACAGGGACACACTGAAGCTTTCTTT	CASSLGQGHTEAFF
TRBV12-3/TRBV12-4	NA	TRBJ2-3	few	TGTGCCAGCAGTTTAGAGCCGTTAGGACCGACTACAGATACGCAGTATTTT	CASSLEPLGPTTDTQYF
TRBV7-2	NA	TRBJ2-3	few	TGTGCCAGCAGCTACCGCTGGGGTACGCAGTATTTT	CASSYRWGTQYF
TRBV7-6	NA	TRBJ2-1	few	TGTGCCAGCAGCTTCCGGGACACGTACAATGAGCAGTTCTTC	CASSFRDTYNEQFF
TRBV5-1	NA	TRBJ2-5	few	TGCGCCAGCTCCCAGGATACAGAGACCCAGTACTTC	CASSQDTETQYF
TRBV3-1	TRBD2	TRBJ2-3	many	TGTGCCAGCAGCCCTAGCGGGAGGGCCCTCGCAGATACGCAGTATTTT	CASSPSGRALADTQYF
TRBV30	NA	TRBJ1-6	many	TGTGCCTGGTCGACGGGAAGTTCACCCCTCCACTTT	CAWSTGSSPLHF
TRBV4-2	NA	TRBJ2-7	NA	TGTGCCAGCAGCCAAGATAGGGTAATGGATTGGGATGGGGGCGAGCAGTACTTC	CASSQDRVMDWDGGEQYF
TRBV20-1	NA	TRBJ1-3	few	TGCAGTGCTAGTTGGGGGGGCTCTGGAAACACCATATATTTT	CSASWGGSGNTIYF
TRBV27	NA	TRBJ1-6	NA	TGTGCCAGCAGTTTTAGGCGGGGACATTCACCCCTCCACTTT	CASSFRRGHSPLHF
TRBV27	TRBD2	TRBJ2-1	many	TGTGCCAGCAGTGATAGCGGGATTCCCAATGAGCAGTTCTTC	CASSDSGIPNEQFF
TRBV28	TRBD2	TRBJ2-3	NA	TGTGCCAGCAGTTTTGGTGGGAGGGCCGGAGATACGCAGTATTTT	CASSFGGRAGDTQYF
TRBV6-5	TRBD1	TRBJ2-7	NA	TGTGCCAGCAGTTATGCAGGTGAGGGGGCATACGAGCAGTACTTC	CASSYAGEGAYEQYF
TRBV12-3/TRBV12-4	NA	TRBJ1-4	many	TGTGCCAGCAGTTTAGGGGGGGGAGATGAAAAACTGTTTTTT	CASSLGGGDEKLFF
TRBV19	NA	TRBJ1-2	many	TGTGCCAGTAGTATAGAGGGCAGGCTTCGCGGTGGCTACACCTTC	CASSIEGRLRGGYTF
TRBV10-2	NA	TRBJ2-7	few	TGCGCCAGCAGTGAATTTCTTAGGTCCCACTACGAGCAGTACTTC	CASSEFLRSHYEQYF
TRBV28	NA	TRBJ2-4	NA	TGTGCCAGCAGTTTATTAGGGTTTTCCCCAAACATTCAGTACTTC	CASSLLGFSPNIQYF
TRBV28	NA	TRBJ2-7	NA	TGTGCCAGCAGTTTGGCCCCGGGACACCAAGAGCAGTACTTC	CASSLAPGHQEQYF
TRBV5-6	TRBD2	TRBJ2-3	NA	TGTGCCAGCAGCTTTAGCGGGAGGGCCACAGATACGCAGTATTTT	CASSFSGRATDTQYF
TRBV21-1	NA	TRBJ2-3	few	TGTGCCAGCAGCGCCGGGACCCCCAACGATACGCAGTATTTT	CASSAGTPNDTQYF
TRBV20-1	NA	TRBJ2-7	many	TGCAGTGCTAGAGTGGGAGCCAGAGGTTCCCACGAGCAGTACTTC	CSARVGARGSHEQYF
TRBV7-9	NA	TRBJ1-2	many	TGTGCCAGCAGCTTAGAGGCCTATGGCTACACCTTC	CASSLEAYGYTF
TRBV20-1	NA	TRBJ1-5	NA	TGCAGTGCTAGCCCCGGGCCATCCTCCAATCAGCCCCAGCATTTT	CSASPGPSSNQPQHF
TRBV3-1	NA	TRBJ1-5	NA	TGTGCCAGCAGCCAGGGGGAGGGTCAGCCCCAGCATTTT	CASSQGEGQPQHF
TRBV7-2	NA	TRBJ2-4	NA	TGTGCCAGCAGCTCCCGGTGGGCCAAAAACATTCAGTACTTC	CASSSRWAKNIQYF
TRBV28	TRBD2	TRBJ2-5	many	TGTGCCAGCAGGCTGTTAGCGGGAGGGGGGACCCAGTACTTC	CASRLLAGGGTQYF
TRBV7-2	NA	TRBJ2-2	NA	TGTGCCAGCAGCCCCCGAAGGTGGGAGCTGTTTTTT	CASSPRRWELFF
TRBV28	NA	TRBJ2-7	many	TGTGCCAGCAGTGCTCAGGGACCCTACGAGCAGTACTTC	CASSAQGPYEQYF
TRBV24-1	TRBD1	TRBJ1-5	few	TGTGCCACCAGTGACCAGGGGGCCTATCAGCCCCAGCATTTT	CATSDQGAYQPQHF